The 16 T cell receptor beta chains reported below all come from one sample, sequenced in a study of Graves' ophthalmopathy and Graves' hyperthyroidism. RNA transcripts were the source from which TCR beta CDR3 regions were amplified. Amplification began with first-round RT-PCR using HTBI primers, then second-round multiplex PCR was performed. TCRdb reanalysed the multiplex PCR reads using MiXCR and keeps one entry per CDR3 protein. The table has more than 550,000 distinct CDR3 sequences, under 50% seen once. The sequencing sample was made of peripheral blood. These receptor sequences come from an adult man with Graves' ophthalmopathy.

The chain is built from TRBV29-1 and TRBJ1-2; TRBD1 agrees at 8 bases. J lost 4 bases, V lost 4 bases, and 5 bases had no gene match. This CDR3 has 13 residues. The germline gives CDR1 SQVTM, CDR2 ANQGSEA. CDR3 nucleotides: TGCAGCGTTGGGACAGGGATTAGCTATGGCTACACCTTC. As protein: CSVGTGISYGYTF.

CDR3 sequence reads: CSVEGQAPAYEQYF. DNA of the CDR3: TGCAGCGTTGAAGGACAGGCACCTGCCTACGAGCAGTACTTC. The rearrangement uses TRBV29-1 and TRBJ2-7; the D gene is possibly TRBD1 (6 bases). The CDR3 spans 14 residues. V was pared by 1 base and J by 2 bases, with 12 bases between. Germline V gene data show CDR1 as SQVTM and CDR2 as ANQGSEA.

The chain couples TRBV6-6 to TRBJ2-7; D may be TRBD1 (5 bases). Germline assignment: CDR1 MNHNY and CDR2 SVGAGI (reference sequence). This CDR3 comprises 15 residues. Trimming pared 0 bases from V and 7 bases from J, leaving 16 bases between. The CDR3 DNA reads TGTGCCAGCAGTTACTCCCAGGGTTGGGGTAATGAGCAGTACTTC. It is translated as CASSYSQGWGNEQYF.

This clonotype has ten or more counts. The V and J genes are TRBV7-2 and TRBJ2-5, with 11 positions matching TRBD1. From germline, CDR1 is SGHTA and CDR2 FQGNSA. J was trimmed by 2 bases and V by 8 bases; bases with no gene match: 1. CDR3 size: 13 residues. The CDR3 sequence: CASWDRGQETQYF. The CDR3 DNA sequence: TGTGCCAGCTGGGACAGGGGGCAAGAGACCCAGTACTTC.

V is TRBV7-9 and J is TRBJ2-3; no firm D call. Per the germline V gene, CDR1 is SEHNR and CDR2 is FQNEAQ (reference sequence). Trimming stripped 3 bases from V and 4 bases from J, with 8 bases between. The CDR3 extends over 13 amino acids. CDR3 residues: CASSLLGADTQYF. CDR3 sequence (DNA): TGTGCCAGCAGCTTGCTTGGGGCAGATACGCAGTATTTT.

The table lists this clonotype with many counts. The CDR3: CASSIHGTGGLQETQYF. The CDR3 DNA follows: TGTGCCAGTAGTATTCATGGGACAGGGGGCCTACAAGAGACCCAGTACTTC. The genes are TRBV19 and TRBJ2-5; the match to TRBD1 covers 12 bases. The CDR3 totals 17 residues. The germline gives CDR1 LNHDA, CDR2 SQIVND (reference sequence). Unmatched junction bases numbered 7, after V lost 3 bases and J lost 2 bases.

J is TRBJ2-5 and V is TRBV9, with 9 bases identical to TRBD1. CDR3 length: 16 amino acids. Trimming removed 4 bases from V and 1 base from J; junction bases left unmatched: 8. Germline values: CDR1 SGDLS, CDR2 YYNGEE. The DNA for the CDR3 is TGTGCCAGCAGCACCCGGGACAGGGCTAGCCAAGAGACCCAGTACTTC. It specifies CASSTRDRASQETQYF.

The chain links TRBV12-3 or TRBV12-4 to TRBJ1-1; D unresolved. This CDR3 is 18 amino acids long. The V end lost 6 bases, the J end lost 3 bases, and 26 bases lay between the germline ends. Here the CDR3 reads CASSQRVGSGGWDTEAFF. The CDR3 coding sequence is TGTGCCAGCAGCCAAAGGGTGGGGTCAGGAGGATGGGACACTGAAGCTTTCTTT.

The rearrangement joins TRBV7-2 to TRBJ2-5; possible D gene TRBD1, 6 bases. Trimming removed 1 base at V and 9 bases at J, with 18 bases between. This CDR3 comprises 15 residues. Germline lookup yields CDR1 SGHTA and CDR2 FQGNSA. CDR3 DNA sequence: TGTGCCAGCAGCTTAGTACAGGGATCGAATCAGCCCCAGTACTTC. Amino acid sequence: CASSLVQGSNQPQYF.

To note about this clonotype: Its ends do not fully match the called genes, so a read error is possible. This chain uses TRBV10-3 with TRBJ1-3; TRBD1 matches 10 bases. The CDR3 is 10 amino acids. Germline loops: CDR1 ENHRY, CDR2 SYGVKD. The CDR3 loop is CATGQGEKRF. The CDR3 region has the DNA TGTGCCACCGGACAGGGGGAAAAACGCTTT.

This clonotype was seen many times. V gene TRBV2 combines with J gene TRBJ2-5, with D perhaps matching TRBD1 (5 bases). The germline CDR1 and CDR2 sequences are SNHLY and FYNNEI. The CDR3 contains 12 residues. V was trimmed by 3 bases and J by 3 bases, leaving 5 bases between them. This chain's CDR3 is CASSDREETQYF. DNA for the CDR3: TGTGCCAGCAGTGACAGGGAAGAGACCCAGTACTTC.

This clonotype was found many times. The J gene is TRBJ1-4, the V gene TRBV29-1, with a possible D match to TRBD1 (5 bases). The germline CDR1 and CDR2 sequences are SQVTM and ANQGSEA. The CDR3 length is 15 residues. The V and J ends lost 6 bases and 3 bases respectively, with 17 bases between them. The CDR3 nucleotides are TGCAGCGTGGCCGGGACCGAGGGTTCTAATGAAAAACTGTTTTTT. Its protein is CSVAGTEGSNEKLFF.

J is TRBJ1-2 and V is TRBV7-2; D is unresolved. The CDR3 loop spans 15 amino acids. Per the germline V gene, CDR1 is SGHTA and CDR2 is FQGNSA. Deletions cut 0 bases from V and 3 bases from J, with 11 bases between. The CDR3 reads CASSLAGKRDYGYTF. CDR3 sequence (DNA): TGTGCCAGCAGCTTAGCAGGGAAAAGGGACTATGGCTACACCTTC.

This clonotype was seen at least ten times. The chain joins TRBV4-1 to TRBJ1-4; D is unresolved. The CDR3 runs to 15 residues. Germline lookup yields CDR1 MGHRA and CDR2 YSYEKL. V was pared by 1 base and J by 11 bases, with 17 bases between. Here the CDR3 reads CASSQVQVDGGKLFF. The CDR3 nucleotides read TGCGCCAGCAGCCAAGTCCAAGTCGACGGCGGCAAACTGTTTTTT.

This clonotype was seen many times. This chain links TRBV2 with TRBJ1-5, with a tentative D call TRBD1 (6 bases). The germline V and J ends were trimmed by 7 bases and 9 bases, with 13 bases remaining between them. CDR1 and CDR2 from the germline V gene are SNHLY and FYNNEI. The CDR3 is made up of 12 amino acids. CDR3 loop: CASTPVGGPQHF. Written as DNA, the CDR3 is TGTGCCAGCACCCCGGTAGGGGGGCCCCAGCATTTT.

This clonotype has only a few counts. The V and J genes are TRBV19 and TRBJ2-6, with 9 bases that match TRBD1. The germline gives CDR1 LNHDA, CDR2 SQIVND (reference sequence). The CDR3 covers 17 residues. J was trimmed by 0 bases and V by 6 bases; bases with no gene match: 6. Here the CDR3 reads CASRPGTGISGANVLTF. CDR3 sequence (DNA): TGTGCCAGTAGGCCCGGGACAGGGATCTCTGGGGCCAACGTCCTGACTTTC.